These 22 T cell receptor beta chains were all obtained from the same sample, sequenced in a study of neurological immune-mediated disorders. In TCRdb, the 5' RACE reads were re-called with MiXCR into one record per CDR3 protein. The sample consists of more than 30,000 distinct CDR3 sequences, 4% of them appearing once. Source material: CD4+ T cells from blood. These receptors originate from a middle-aged woman in good health.

This clonotype was seen a few times. The chain is built from TRBV4-2 and TRBJ1-2; D may be TRBD1 (6 bases). Trimming removed 1 base from V and 13 bases from J, with 19 bases in between. CDR3 length: 14 residues. CDR1 and CDR2 from the germline V gene are LGHNA and YNFKEQ. As DNA, the CDR3 is TGTGCCAGCAGCCAAGTGGACGGGAGACAGGAATGCACCTTC. Translating gives CASSQVDGRQECTF.

There are many counts of this clonotype. J is TRBJ2-3 and V is TRBV20-1; 8 nucleotides agree with TRBD1. The CDR3 consists of 14 residues. J gave up 13 bases and V 6 bases, and 18 bases lay outside the gene matches. From germline, CDR1 is DFQATT and CDR2 SNEGSKA (reference sequence). CDR3 protein: CSAEVSGVRTGKYF. The DNA for the CDR3 is TGCAGTGCGGAAGTTTCTGGGGTCCGGACAGGGAAGTATTTT.

This clonotype showed up many times. V usage is TRBV29-1 and J usage is TRBJ2-1, with TRBD2 matching over 8 bases. The V segment lost 4 bases and the J segment 1 base; nucleotides outside the gene matches: 6. CDR3 length equals 15 residues. The germline V gene has CDR1 SQVTM and CDR2 ANQGSEA. The CDR3 DNA follows: TGCAGCGTTGGGGGTAGCGGGGCGTCCTACAATGAGCAGTTCTTC. Its translation is CSVGGSGASYNEQFF.

This clonotype has at least ten counts. The chain links TRBV12-3 or TRBV12-4 to TRBJ2-2, with 12 bases lining up with TRBD2. Unmatched junction bases numbered 0, after V lost 3 bases and J lost 4 bases. The length of the CDR3 is 15 residues. CDR3 protein: CASSLTSGSTGELFF. CDR3 in DNA: TGTGCCAGCAGTTTGACTAGCGGGAGCACCGGGGAGCTGTTTTTT.

This clonotype was seen ten or more times. The chain couples TRBV5-6 to TRBJ2-1; D is possibly TRBD1 or TRBD2 (5 bases each). This CDR3 contains 12 residues. V lost 4 bases and J lost 8, with 10 bases in between. Germline V lookup: CDR1 SGHDT, CDR2 YYEEEE. The CDR3 here is CASSPKGHEQFF. The CDR3 nucleotides are TGTGCCAGCAGCCCGAAGGGACATGAGCAGTTCTTC.

The rearrangement links TRBV4-2 to TRBJ2-5; 16 bases align to TRBD2. This CDR3 region has 17 residues. The V segment lost 3 bases and the J segment 7 bases; nucleotides outside the gene matches: 8. Germline assignment: CDR1 LGHNA and CDR2 YNFKEQ. The CDR3 region is CASSHGTSGGVKGTQYF. For the CDR3, the DNA is TGTGCCAGCAGCCATGGGACTAGCGGGGGGGTCAAAGGGACCCAGTACTTC.

At least ten counts were recorded for this clonotype. The gene calls are TRBV10-1 and TRBJ2-5; maybe TRBD2 (5 bases). V lost 0 bases to trimming and J lost 5 bases, with 10 bases between them. The CDR3 consists of 14 residues. Germline CDR1 is WNHNN and CDR2 is SYGVQD (reference sequence). The CDR3, as DNA: TGCGCCAGCAGTGAGTCGAATAGCGTGGAGACCCAGTACTTC. Protein sequence: CASSESNSVETQYF.

This clonotype appeared many times. J is TRBJ2-1 and V is TRBV12-3 or TRBV12-4; D is possibly TRBD2 (6 bases). Trimming pared 3 bases from V and 4 bases from J, leaving 13 bases between. The CDR3 is 15 residues long. The CDR3 sequence is CASSFRDSLYNEQFF. The CDR3 DNA reads as TGTGCCAGCAGTTTCAGGGACTCCCTATACAATGAGCAGTTCTTC.

This clonotype was seen repeatedly, ten times or more. The chain joins TRBV20-1 to TRBJ2-1; D call uncertain. V was pared by 4 bases and J by 5 bases, with 9 bases between. Germline V gives CDR1 DFQATT, CDR2 SNEGSKA (reference sequence). The CDR3 length is 12 residues. CDR3 region: CSAKAPDNEQFF. DNA of the CDR3: TGCAGTGCTAAAGCTCCGGACAATGAGCAGTTCTTC.

The count of this clonotype is one. The J gene is TRBJ1-5, the V gene TRBV28; D is perhaps TRBD1 (6 bases). Germline values: CDR1 MDHEN, CDR2 SYDVKM. The length of the CDR3 is 15 residues. Trimming took off 3 bases at V and 12 bases at J, with 21 bases between the two ends. The chain's CDR3 is CASSLAGASHQYQHF. In nucleotides, the CDR3 is TGTGCCAGCAGTTTGGCAGGGGCTTCCCATCAGTACCAGCATTTT.

This clonotype occurred many times. This chain links TRBV7-2 with TRBJ2-7; D gene uncertain. Trimming left V 0 bases short and J 5 bases short, with 8 bases between. CDR1 SGHTA and CDR2 FQGNSA come from the germline V gene. CDR3 length: 13 residues. As DNA, the CDR3 is TGTGCCAGCAGCTTAGCGGGCTTCCACGAGCAGTACTTC. Protein: CASSLAGFHEQYF.

This clonotype was seen repeatedly, ten times or more. The rearrangement links TRBV5-6 to TRBJ1-6, with D maybe TRBD1 (5 bases). There are 15 residues in the CDR3. Trimming took 0 bases from V and 12 from J, leaving 16 bases between them. The germline V gene has CDR1 SGHDT and CDR2 YYEEEE. The CDR3 region is CASSLVGGVGGPLHF. CDR3 nucleotide sequence: TGTGCCAGCAGCTTGGTCGGCGGAGTCGGGGGACCCCTCCACTTT.

This chain joins TRBV20-1 and TRBJ2-1, with 8 bases aligning to TRBD2. The V gene end was trimmed by 0 bases and the J gene end by 6 bases; junction bases not matched to a gene: 7. CDR1 is DFQATT and CDR2 is SNEGSKA in the germline V gene (reference sequence). The CDR3 sequence is 15 residues long. The CDR3 nucleotides are TGCAGTGCTAGAGATCCAGCGGGAGAGGCCAATGAGCAGTTCTTC. Its translation is CSARDPAGEANEQFF.

This clonotype was recorded many times. V and J are TRBV20-1 and TRBJ2-7, with D possibly TRBD1 on 6 matching bases. V gave up 7 bases and J gave up 6 bases, with 16 bases separating them. This CDR3 spans 12 amino acids. Germline V gene lookup returns CDR1 DFQATT and CDR2 SNEGSKA (reference sequence). CDR3 nucleotides: TGCAGTGATAAGGGCCCCAGGGGCGAGCAGTACTTC. Its protein product is CSDKGPRGEQYF.

This clonotype was seen at least ten times. V is TRBV5-1 and J is TRBJ2-7; 7 bases align to TRBD1. The CDR3 contains 13 residues. V gave up 4 bases and J gave up 3 bases; unmatched junction bases: 4. CDR1 is SGHRS, CDR2 YFSETQ, per germline. The CDR3 protein is CASSRYRGYEQYF. CDR3 nucleotide sequence: TGCGCCAGCAGCCGATACAGGGGCTACGAGCAGTACTTC.

At least ten counts were recorded for this clonotype. CDR3 nucleotides: TGTGCCAGCAGGGCCGGGGGGGGCTCTAATCAGCCCCAGCATTTT. Translating it yields CASRAGGGSNQPQHF. The chain is built from TRBV6-1 and TRBJ1-5, with TRBD1 as a possible D gene (6 bases). The CDR3 has 15 amino acids. Germline values: CDR1 MNHNS, CDR2 SASEGT. V was shortened by 6 bases and J by 4 bases, with 16 bases between the two germline ends.

This clonotype was found many times. The V and J genes are TRBV5-6 and TRBJ2-2, with D possibly called TRBD1 or TRBD2 (5 bases each). In germline, CDR1 is SGHDT, CDR2 YYEEEE. Trimming left V 0 bases short and J 5 bases short, with 8 bases between. The CDR3 consists of 14 residues. The CDR3 here is CASSLEWGTGELFF. The CDR3 DNA sequence: TGTGCCAGCAGCTTGGAGTGGGGGACCGGGGAGCTGTTTTTT.

The sample holds many counts of this clonotype. This rearrangement joins TRBV6-5 to TRBJ2-3; a weak D match, TRBD2 (7 bases). With 6 bases removed from V and 3 bases from J, the gap between germline ends came to 22 bases. The CDR3 is made up of 17 amino acids. Germline V gene data show CDR1 as MNHEY and CDR2 as SVGAGI. CDR3 sequence reads: CASRPGGYNSRTDTQYF. Written as DNA, the CDR3 is TGTGCCAGCAGGCCGGGGGGCTATAATAGTCGAACAGATACGCAGTATTTT.

The sample holds many counts of this clonotype. The chain combines TRBV5-1 with TRBJ2-7, with D maybe TRBD2 (5 bases). The V end was cut by 0 bases, the J end by 7 bases, with 11 bases between. Germline V gene sequence: CDR1 SGHRS, CDR2 YFSETQ. The CDR3 is 13 residues long. In nucleotides, the CDR3 is TGCGCCAGCAGCTTGGGGGCCGGGGAGGAGCAGTACTTC. Protein sequence: CASSLGAGEEQYF.

This clonotype was found many times. The CDR3 coding sequence is TGCGCCAGCAGCCAAGATAGGGGACAGGGGGCGACGTCCTACGAGCAGTACTTC. Protein product: CASSQDRGQGATSYEQYF. The chain is built from TRBV4-1 and TRBJ2-7; 12 bases line up with TRBD1. Germline lookup yields CDR1 MGHRA and CDR2 YSYEKL. CDR3 length equals 18 residues. The J segment lost 1 base and the V segment lost 0 bases, leaving 7 bases of the junction unmatched.

This clonotype was recorded at least ten times. The chain recombines TRBV7-2 with TRBJ2-3; D could derive from TRBD1 or TRBD2 (5 bases each). The CDR3 length is 14 residues. V was clipped by 2 bases and J by 6 bases, with 12 bases between them. Per the germline V gene, CDR1 is SGHTA and CDR2 is FQGNSA. The CDR3 sequence is CASSLSWGSDTQYF. DNA for the CDR3: TGTGCCAGCAGCTTATCCTGGGGGAGTGATACGCAGTATTTT.

This clonotype was picked up many times. The chain uses TRBV5-1 and TRBJ1-2; no definite D call. The CDR3 spans 13 residues. V lost 0 bases and J 5 bases, leaving 8 bases between the germline ends. The germline V gene has CDR1 SGHRS and CDR2 YFSETQ. The CDR3 coding sequence is TGCGCCAGCAGCTTGGCTGGGGAATATGGCTACACCTTC. This translates into CASSLAGEYGYTF.